The source of this T cell receptor (beta chain) is a study of monozygotic twins with inflammatory bowel disease. Collection of an approximately 2.5 ml blood sample took place per donor. Whole blood without T cell sorting served as the source of isolated total RNA. For every sample, eight separate reactions were used to make cDNA. UMIs with a 6-nucleotide sample barcode were added by template switching. Using the 5' RACE reads, TCRdb records one entry per CDR3 protein without DNA. This sample contains 110,000 to 150,000 distinct CDR3 sequences. Germline CDR1 and CDR2: LGHNA and YSLEER. The CDR3 extends over 13 amino acids.

The V call is TRBV4-3, the J call TRBJ2-5. This TCR came from a human donor with ulcerative colitis or Crohn's disease, or a healthy co-twin of an affected twin (not recorded which). The material sequenced was blood. CDR3 sequence: CASGQERWETQYF.